Following are 19 T cell receptor beta chains from one sample sequenced in a study of cytomegalovirus exposure and HLA in healthy donors. The PCR made use of 60 Vbeta and 13 Jbeta primers. Clones were read by immunoSEQ multiplex PCR, and TCRdb kept only the in-frame ones, dropping some. The sample shows about 190,000 clones, just under 75% of them seen only once. The specimen was PBMCs. These receptors were obtained from a woman in her thirties in good health and CMV-seropositive.

This clone was counted between two and nine times. V is TRBV6-5 and J is TRBJ2-2; D is possibly TRBD1 (7 bases). This CDR3 comprises 14 residues. From germline, CDR1 is MNHEY and CDR2 SVGAGI. Trimming took off 11 bases at V and 1 base at J, with 14 bases between the two ends. DNA for the CDR3: TGTGCCTGCGGGGACAGACTGAACACCGGGGAGCTGTTTTTT. It specifies CACGDRLNTGELFF.

The chain couples TRBV27 to TRBJ1-5; possible D gene TRBD1, 5 bases. Per germline, CDR1 MNHEY and CDR2 SMNVEV (reference sequence). The ends were cut back, 2 bases at V and 4 bases at J, with 9 bases in the middle. CDR3 length: 14 amino acids. CDR3 nucleotides: TGTGCCAGCAGTTTACGGCGGGGGAATCAGCCCCAGCATTTT. This codes for CASSLRRGNQPQHF.

The chain links TRBV10-2 to TRBJ1-4; D is ambiguous. CDR1 and CDR2 (germline): WSHSY, SAAADI. CDR3 length: 16 residues. V was pared by 4 bases and J by 3 bases, with 15 bases between. The CDR3 reads CASSVATVRSNEKLFF. The CDR3 bases are TGCGCCAGCAGTGTTGCCACTGTGAGGTCTAATGAAAAACTGTTTTTT.

This clone was counted once. CDR3 DNA: TGTGCCAGTACCCCCACCCGGGACAGCTGGCCCTATCCGTACTTC. Translation: CASTPTRDSWPYPYF. The chain combines TRBV2 with TRBJ2-7; 7 bases are shared with TRBD1. The CDR3 has 15 residues. Losses at the gene ends were 9 bases for V and 12 bases for J; bases not matched to a gene: 23. From germline, CDR1 is SNHLY and CDR2 FYNNEI.

A single count supports this clone. The J gene is TRBJ1-1, the V gene TRBV19; tentatively, D is TRBD1 (6 bases). Trimming removed 4 bases at V and 5 bases at J, with 17 bases between. The CDR3 totals 15 residues. Germline V gene lookup returns CDR1 LNHDA and CDR2 SQIVND (reference sequence). CDR3 bases: TGTGCCAGTAGTACGGGACACCTCATCGGGACTGAAGCTTTCTTT. It encodes CASSTGHLIGTEAFF. Complete variable domain (other parts from reference TRBV19 and TRBJ1-1): DGGITQSPKYLFRKEGQNVTLSCEQNLNHDAMYWYRQDPGQGLRLIYYSQIVNDFQKGDIAEGYSVSREKKESFPLTVTSAQKNPTAFYLCASSTGHLIGTEAFFGQGTRLTVV.

The V call is TRBV6-5, the J call TRBJ1-6; the D gene is possibly TRBD1 (6 bases). The CDR3 is 15 amino acids. V lost 6 bases and J lost 0, with 9 bases in between. CDR1 is MNHEY, CDR2 SVGAGI, per germline. CDR3 residues: CASREDSSYNSPLHF. The CDR3 coding sequence is TGTGCCAGCAGGGAGGACAGCTCCTATAATTCACCCCTCCACTTT.

The J gene is TRBJ2-5, the V gene TRBV7-9; unclear D gene. The CDR3 is made up of 16 amino acids. Trimming took 2 bases from V and 5 from J, leaving 18 bases between them. The V gene's germline CDR1 is SEHNR and CDR2 FQNEAQ (reference sequence). CDR3 DNA: TGTGCCAGCAGCTTACAGTCTACGGCTATCGGGGAGACCCAGTACTTC. Its translation is CASSLQSTAIGETQYF. Filled out from reference TRBV7-9 and TRBJ2-5, the complete variable domain reads DTGVSQNPRHKITKRGQNVTFRCDPISEHNRLYWYRQTLGQGPEFLTYFQNEAQLEKSRLLSDRFSAERPKGSFSTLEIQRTEQGDSAMYLCASSLQSTAIGETQYFGPGTRLLVL.

The J gene is TRBJ1-4, the V gene TRBV7-2; TRBD1 matches at 7 bases. Trimming removed 1 base from V and 2 bases from J; junction bases left unmatched: 4. The CDR3 runs to 16 residues. Germline values: CDR1 SGHTA, CDR2 FQGNSA. The CDR3 loop reads CASSLERGRTNEKLFF. The CDR3 DNA follows: TGTGCCAGCAGCTTAGAAAGGGGGCGGACTAATGAAAAACTGTTTTTT.

V and J are TRBV28 and TRBJ1-2, with 8 bases identical to TRBD1. The germline gives CDR1 MDHEN, CDR2 SYDVKM. This CDR3 has 14 residues. V lost 5 bases to trimming and J lost 6 bases; unmatched junction nucleotides: 8. The CDR3 DNA reads TGTGCCAGCAGTATGCGGACAGGGCAAAATGGCTACACCTTC. Its translation is CASSMRTGQNGYTF.

This clone has only a few counts. This sequence joins TRBV28 and TRBJ2-7; 8 positions agree with TRBD1. Germline V gene data show CDR1 as MDHEN and CDR2 as SYDVKM. The J segment lost 0 bases and the V segment lost 5 bases, leaving 3 bases of the junction unmatched. The CDR3 is 14 amino acids. In nucleotides, the CDR3 is TGTGCCAGCAGTAGGACAGGGTACTCCTACGAGCAGTACTTC. Residues: CASSRTGYSYEQYF.

J is TRBJ2-1 and V is TRBV5-6, with D possibly TRBD2 on 6 matching bases. Trimming pared 0 bases from V and 3 bases from J, leaving 13 bases between. The CDR3 totals 16 residues. Germline V gene lookup returns CDR1 SGHDT and CDR2 YYEEEE. CDR3 sequence: CASSLATGGFYNEQFF. The CDR3 region has the DNA TGTGCCAGCAGCTTGGCCACCGGGGGTTTCTACAATGAGCAGTTCTTC. Together with reference TRBV5-6 and TRBJ2-1, the CDR3 gives the full variable domain: DAGVTQSPTHLIKTRGQQVTLRCSPKSGHDTVSWYQQALGQGPQFIFQYYEEEERQRGNFPDRFSGHQFPNYSSELNVNALLLGDSALYLCASSLATGGFYNEQFFGPGTRLTVL.

This clone was picked up one time. J is TRBJ1-4 and V is TRBV4-2; no clear D gene. The V gene lost 4 bases and the J gene lost 5 bases, with 8 bases spanning the gap. The CDR3 spans 13 residues. CDR1 is LGHNA and CDR2 is YNFKEQ in the germline V gene. CDR3 sequence: CASSLSQNEKLFF. DNA for the CDR3: TGTGCCAGCAGCCTTTCACAGAATGAAAAACTGTTTTTT.

The genes are TRBV10-3 and TRBJ2-5; 9 bases align to TRBD1. The DNA end lines up better with TRBJ2-7; the J call may be wrong. Germline-derived CDR1 and CDR2 are ENHRY and SYGVKD. The CDR3 spans 13 residues. The chain's CDR3 is CAISITGGNEQYF. The CDR3 nucleotides are TGTGCCATCAGTATAACAGGGGGCAACGAGCAGTACTTC.

This clone has just a few counts. One junction end does not reproduce the germline sequence, and a read error may be involved. The chain couples TRBV7-9 to TRBJ2-7; TRBD1 matches at 7 bases. There are 14 residues in the CDR3. Germline CDR1 and CDR2: SEHNR and FQNEAQ (reference sequence). CDR3 in DNA: TGTTCCAGCAGCCTAGCCGGGACAGCCTACGAGCAGTACTTC. It codes for CSSSLAGTAYEQYF.

This clone was found once. The V gene is TRBV27, the J gene TRBJ2-1; 14 bases fit TRBD2. Losses at the gene ends were 2 bases for V and 8 bases for J; bases not matched to a gene: 5. CDR1 MNHEY and CDR2 SMNVEV come from the germline V gene (reference sequence). CDR3 length: 16 amino acids. The CDR3: CASSLVGTSGRYEQFF. CDR3 DNA sequence: TGTGCCAGCAGTTTAGTTGGGACTAGCGGGAGATATGAGCAGTTCTTC.

The chain uses TRBV7-9 and TRBJ2-3, with D uncertain. This CDR3 spans 16 amino acids. Looked up from germline, CDR1 is SEHNR and CDR2 is FQNEAQ (reference sequence). Trimming shortened V by 5 bases and J by 5 bases, and 20 bases separated the two germline ends. The CDR3 DNA reads as TGTGCCAGCAGCCTAGTGGAGTCTTACTCGGAAGATACGCAGTATTTT. Encoded protein: CASSLVESYSEDTQYF.

The chain is built from TRBV14 and TRBJ2-4; D call uncertain. V was shortened by 1 base and J by 11 bases, with 9 bases between the two germline ends. Per the germline V gene, CDR1 is SGHDN and CDR2 is FVKESK. The CDR3 length is 12 residues. The CDR3 sequence: CASSQARSVQYF. The CDR3 bases are TGTGCCAGCAGCCAAGCTCGGAGCGTTCAGTACTTC.

This chain's CDR3 is CASSLLAGGPDEQFF. The CDR3 region has the DNA TGCGCCAGCAGCCTTTTAGCGGGAGGGCCCGATGAGCAGTTCTTC. This sequence joins TRBV4-1 and TRBJ2-1; 11 positions match TRBD2. Looked up from germline, CDR1 is MGHRA and CDR2 is YSYEKL. CDR3 length: 15 residues. The V segment lost 4 bases and the J segment 8 bases; nucleotides outside the gene matches: 7.

This clone was seen a few times. The V and J genes are TRBV18 and TRBJ2-7; D gene uncertain. The CDR3 has 14 amino acids. Trimming removed 1 base at V and 3 bases at J, with 10 bases between. The germline V gene encodes CDR1 KGHSH and CDR2 LQKENI. The chain's CDR3 is CASSPRAADYEQYF. In DNA form, the CDR3 reads TGTGCCAGCTCACCACGGGCTGCAGACTACGAGCAGTACTTC.